Listed below are T cell receptor beta chains from one sample, sequenced in a study of blood T cell repertoires in COVID-19. Some clones are missing from TCRdb's copy, which holds only in-frame ones; the method was immunoSEQ multiplex PCR. The sample includes about 140,000 clones, approximately 80% seen only once; the top ten take around 9.9%. Specimen: peripheral blood. The receptors derive from a man aged 55 to 70 who had recovered from COVID-19. The conserved cysteine and the conserved F or W are not part of the CDR3 here. Fields, in order: J gene, V gene, CDR3 protein.

TRBJ2-5	TRBV11-3	ASSVREGGLEETQY
TRBJ2-7	TRBV6-5	ASSYRASGLTYEQY
TRBJ2-7	TRBV19	ASSSHSGTSSYEQY
TRBJ1-4	TRBV29-1	SVEQDPSEKLF
TRBJ2-5	TRBV4-3	ASSQEIRGEETQY
TRBJ2-1	TRBV28	ASSIAGGPISYNEQF
TRBJ2-3	TRBV13	ASSSPTNRASTDTQY
TRBJ1-4	TRBV7-8	ASSPRAGQGELLF
TRBJ1-3	TRBV6-6	ASSSRSSGNTIY
TRBJ2-5	TRBV18	ASSTRDRGETQY
TRBJ1-2	TRBV6-2/TRBV6-3	ASSQIHVNYGYT
TRBJ2-2	TRBV28	ASSIGVGELF
TRBJ2-2	TRBV5-4	ASSLQGSTLTGELF
TRBJ2-3	TRBV3-1/TRBV3-2	ASSQYRGGDTQY
TRBJ2-3	TRBV7-9	ASSSSAVGGGDTQY
TRBJ2-7	TRBV6-2/TRBV6-3	ASSYPGQLSSYEQY
TRBJ1-5	TRBV2	ASGSEGNQPQH
TRBJ2-7	TRBV7-2	ASSLGGGEVSEQY
TRBJ2-5	TRBV7-9	ASSLASETQY
TRBJ2-7	TRBV18	ASSPNSGTGSYEQY
TRBJ1-1	TRBV6-1	ASSESRTDRNTEAF
TRBJ2-7	TRBV6-1	ASSERRGGEQY
TRBJ2-3	TRBV5-1	ASSLRQTTDTQY
TRBJ1-1	TRBV11-3	ASSPGGKTEAF
TRBJ1-6	TRBV7-3	ASSLNPPGGTGGYTLH
TRBJ2-7	TRBV30	AWSGGSYEQY
TRBJ1-2	TRBV27	ASSLHEDYGYT
TRBJ1-2	TRBV18	ASSPDRDYYGYT
TRBJ2-2	TRBV19	ASCQGPNTGELF
TRBJ2-5	TRBV18	ASSQGQGQETQY
TRBJ1-2	TRBV10-3	AISESEYGYT
TRBJ1-4	TRBV7-9	ASSPPWGVREKLF
TRBJ1-1	TRBV28	ASNQQGGATEAF
TRBJ2-7	TRBV3-1/TRBV3-2	ASSQGMGQVYEQY
TRBJ1-3	TRBV10-3	AIRETGGSPGNTIY
TRBJ2-1	TRBV24-1	ATSDLGQGNDEQF
TRBJ1-2	TRBV19	ASSRDRGPGGYGYT
TRBJ2-3	TRBV6-6	ASSRGYWDSSTDTQY
TRBJ2-3	TRBV19	ASNIGLAGEDTQY
TRBJ2-7	TRBV7-8	ASSLARRLAGNTGQY
TRBJ2-1	TRBV14	ASSQGPYNEQF
TRBJ1-2	TRBV5-6	ASSPPGQGAQVMDGYT
TRBJ1-5	TRBV7-2	ASSLESEGQPQH
TRBJ1-6	TRBV19	ASSPGVVRNSPLH
TRBJ1-2	TRBV25-1	ASSGHWQGYGYT